This entry concerns a single TCR beta chain. The target antigen is unknown. 13 Jbeta primers and 60 Vbeta primers were used for the PCR. Measured with immunoSEQ multiplex PCR; TCRdb has only the in-frame clones, and not every one. Of 190,000 or so clones listed, around four fifths are singletons. The sample originates from a study of cytomegalovirus exposure and HLA in healthy donors. Regarding the study as a whole: Across donors, sequencing depth was assumed by presence/absence analyses to be roughly uniform. Several top significant clusters appeared, in a later analysis, to be linked to common viral pathogens.

The receptor comes from a woman aged 45-65 years in good health and CMV-seropositive. The sequenced sample was PBMCs.

The CDR3 region is CASSLYGQGSQPQHF. The CDR3 DNA is TGTGCCAGCAGTTTATACGGCCAGGGCAGTCAGCCCCAGCATTTT. The J gene is TRBJ1-5, the V gene TRBV28, with D perhaps matching TRBD1 (5 bases). The length of the CDR3 is 15 residues. CDR1 and CDR2 (germline): MDHEN, SYDVKM. The V and J ends lost 1 base and 6 bases respectively, with 13 bases between them.